The T cell receptor beta chain described here comes from a study of a mutant IDH1 vaccine in newly diagnosed glioma. Study details: Earlier treatment was radiotherapy, temozolomide, or both, with most getting both. Points from the study as a whole: Patients mounted vaccine-induced immune responses in almost 95% of cases.

Documented time point: week 23, last vaccination. Mutant IDH1 20-mer peptide, at 300 ug, made up each vaccine dose, with topical imiquimod. New WHO grade 3 or 4 astrocytomas that were IDH1-mutant and ATRX-lost had been found in donors. Clones were read by immunoSEQ multiplex PCR, and TCRdb kept only the in-frame ones, dropping some. Here the sample spans 82,000 or so clones, approximately 85% being singletons. Germline V gene data show CDR1 as SNHLY and CDR2 as FYNNEI. This CDR3 has 17 residues. V lost 6 bases to trimming and J lost 4 bases, with 22 bases between them. In the case of this clone: Its antigen is still unknown.

This clonotype was obtained from a man aged 25-40 years with glioma. Some clones in this sample may be carry-over from other donors' samples. This material consisted of PBMCs, taken from a glioma patient whose treatment included an IDH1 peptide vaccine. The J gene is TRBJ2-1, the V gene TRBV2, with D possibly matching TRBD2 (6 bases). CDR3 amino acids: CASSRDFEVGLYNEQFF. The CDR3 DNA sequence: TGTGCCAGCAGCCGGGACTTCGAAGTCGGGCTATACAATGAGCAGTTCTTC. The full variable domain, with the rest looked up from reference TRBV2 and TRBJ2-1, is EPEVTQTPSHQVTQMGQEVILRCVPISNHLYFYWYRQILGQKVEFLVSFYNNEISEKSEIFDDQFSVERPDGSNFTLKIRSTKLEDSAMYFCASSRDFEVGLYNEQFFGPGTRLTVL.